This T cell receptor beta chain is drawn from a study of shared clonotypes between healthy human individuals. General study findings and limits: Although depth was large, rarefaction showed that sequencing of the sorted subsets was incomplete. Few donors restricted represented genetic and exposure-history diversity.

Worth noting for this clone: As yet, its antigen is unknown.

None of the donors, who were healthy HIV-negative adults, had recently had acute infections or vaccinations. Germline V gene data show CDR1 as SGHAT and CDR2 as FQNNGV. The CDR3 extends over 15 amino acids. V lost 6 bases, J lost 3 bases, and 7 bases stayed unmatched. The material for each subset, its genomic DNA, was split evenly across several immunoSEQ plates. Sequencing used immunoSEQ multiplex PCR; TCRdb keeps in-frame clones, though not all of them. The sample yields 400,000 or so clones, approximately 97% seen once. The sequence derives from a man in his thirties or forties in good health. The source material was memory CD8+ T cells sorted from blood. Described subset: CD45RO+ cells pooled with CCR7-negative TemRA cells. V and J are TRBV11-2 and TRBJ2-7, with 11 positions matching TRBD1. The CDR3 DNA is TGTGCCAGCAGTCCATCGGGACAGGGGGGCTACGAGCAGTACTTC. Translation gives CASSPSGQGGYEQYF.